Sequencing of this TCR beta chain was carried out in a study of OX40 agonist ivuxolimab in advanced cancers. Turning to the study itself: The study treated patients with ivuxolimab, an agonistic anti-OX40 (CD134) antibody. Under the entry rules, prior anti-PD-1, anti-PD-L1 or anti-CTLA-4 therapy was allowed, and less than 50% had some. Study conclusions and caveats: At 0.1 to 3.0 mg/kg and by week 6, clonal expansion occurred in CD4+ and CD8+ blood T cells.

In germline, CDR1 is SQVTM, CDR2 ANQGSEA. The CDR3 is 13 amino acids. The V and J ends lost 5 bases and 7 bases, in that order; junction bases with no gene match: 8. Clones were sequenced by immunoSEQ multiplex PCR, and TCRdb holds only the in-frame ones, with some missing. The top ten hold over 50% of the sample, which has about 46,000 clones, about 88% seen once. Comments on this clone: Its antigen is undetermined.

This TCR derives from an adult with an advanced solid tumor such as melanoma, head and neck, liver or kidney cancer. This material consisted of CD4+ or CD8+ T cells sorted from blood, taken in a trial of the OX40 agonist ivuxolimab. The chain links TRBV29-1 to TRBJ1-2, with 9 bases fitting TRBD1. The CDR3 sequence is CSVTLGTGSGYTF. CDR3 sequence (DNA): TGCAGCGTTACACTCGGGACAGGGTCTGGCTACACCTTC.